The sample holds many counts of the clone carrying this T cell receptor (beta chain). V lost 0 bases to trimming and J lost 6 bases, with 9 bases between them. Per germline, CDR1 MNHNY and CDR2 SVGAGI (reference sequence). CDR3 length: 14 residues. The sample belongs to a study of T cells in Graves' hyperthyroidism and ophthalmopathy. The investigators amplified TCR beta CDR3 regions from RNA transcripts. RT-PCR in the first round (using the HTBI primer set) targeted the TCR CDR3. TCRdb reprocessed the multiplex PCR reads with MiXCR, giving one entry per CDR3 protein. This table has about 640,000 distinct CDR3 sequences, less than 25% appearing once.

The gene calls are TRBV6-6 and TRBJ1-5; D is perhaps TRBD1 (5 bases). Sequencing used blood. The TCR sequence derives from a man under 40 with Graves' ophthalmopathy. The DNA for the CDR3 is TGTGCCAGCAGTTACTCAGGGGTGGGTCAGCCCCAGCATTTT. Protein product: CASSYSGVGQPQHF.